This T cell receptor (beta chain) is from a study of T-cell memory formation after mild COVID-19. Study-wide context: Largely donor-specific TCR clusters were found.

A few counts support this clonotype. TCRdb recomputed calls from the 5' RACE reads with MiXCR, one row per CDR3 protein. The table includes 300,000 to 350,000 distinct CDR3 sequences, approximately 15% detected once. The CDR3 sequence is 15 residues long. Germline lookup yields CDR1 SGHAT and CDR2 FQNNGV. V lost 4 bases and J 1 base, leaving 13 bases between the germline ends. The TCR was taken from a man between 18 and 35 years old who had mild COVID-19 (a few samples of this study predate the infection). Cell type and time point are not known. The sequencing sample was made of PBMCs or a T cell subset sorted from them (not recorded which). The rearrangement joins TRBV11-2 to TRBJ1-2, with unresolved D. The CDR3 spells CASSSDRRDNYGYTF. The CDR3 DNA reads as TGTGCCAGCAGCTCCGACCGACGGGATAACTATGGCTACACCTTC.